The text below deals with one T cell receptor beta chain. These data come from a study of T cell responses to AZD1222 COVID-19 vaccine. Profiling relied on immunoSEQ multiplex PCR, and the TCRdb table lists in-frame clones only, not all of them. Counted here are 110,000 to 150,000 clones, about 92% occurring once; the ten biggest clones make up around 12%. Trimming removed 1 base at V and 5 bases at J, with 20 bases between. There are 17 residues in the CDR3. Looked up from germline, CDR1 is SGHRS and CDR2 is YFSETQ. The rearrangement uses TRBV5-1 and TRBJ2-3; D not resolved. The TCR originated in an adult who had recovered from COVID-19. This specimen was peripheral blood, taken after recovery from COVID-19. CDR3 DNA: TGCGCCAGCAGCTTGCCCACGGTGGCTAGTCTAGGAGATACGCAGTATTTT. This encodes CASSLPTVASLGDTQYF.